This T cell receptor (beta chain) was found in a study of shared clonotypes between healthy human individuals. About the study: Aged between 18 and 49, the donors were two women and a few men.

Broader study findings: Clonotypes that were shared across a few donors made up approximately 5% of naive CD4 clonotypes. Rarefaction indicated that sorted-subset sequencing remained incomplete although depth was large.

Notes on this clone: Its antigen is currently unknown.

Between the trimmed V and J ends, which lost 6 bases and 5 bases, there was a span of 12 bases. The CDR3 runs to 13 residues. Germline V CDR1 and CDR2: MNHNS, SASEGT. Selected positively for CCR7 and CD45RO-negative, naive CD8 cells excluded terminally differentiated effector memory CD45RA+ cells. Method: immunoSEQ multiplex PCR; TCRdb's copy keeps in-frame clones and lacks some. The sample lists 1.5 million to 2.5 million clones; about 95% were seen once. The chain joins TRBV6-1 to TRBJ2-3; D gene unclear. The specimen was naive CD8+ T cells sorted from blood. The receptor's source is a man between 18 and 29 years old in good health. This CDR3 is CASRTSLGDTQYF. Here the CDR3 DNA reads TGTGCCAGCAGGACGTCGCTAGGAGATACGCAGTATTTT.